This T cell receptor (beta chain) is from a study of cytomegalovirus exposure and HLA in healthy donors. The wider study: HLA-typed donors were the source of about 85 million unique TCRs held in an early data release.

60 Vbeta and 13 Jbeta primers were used in PCR. Authors' processing steps: Later, tens of millions of unique TCR beta chains were counted in an analysis, and about 10 million of them were shared. This table comes from immunoSEQ multiplex PCR, and its TCRdb copy is limited to in-frame clones, with some not included. The D gene and trimming were derived from the DNA, and the V and J assignments and clone size from that table. The sample yields more than 200,000 clones, around 83% seen once. This clonotype was obtained from a girl aged 10 to 17 in good health and CMV-seronegative. Sequenced material: PBMCs.

In nucleotides, the CDR3 is TGTGCCAGCAGTGGATGGACAGGGAACACTGAAGCTTTCTTT. The encoded protein is CASSGWTGNTEAFF. The chain joins TRBV6-1 to TRBJ1-1; 7 bases map to TRBD1. This CDR3 contains 14 residues. In germline, CDR1 is MNHNS, CDR2 SASEGT. V dropped 4 bases and J dropped 1; count of bases not matched to a gene: 3.